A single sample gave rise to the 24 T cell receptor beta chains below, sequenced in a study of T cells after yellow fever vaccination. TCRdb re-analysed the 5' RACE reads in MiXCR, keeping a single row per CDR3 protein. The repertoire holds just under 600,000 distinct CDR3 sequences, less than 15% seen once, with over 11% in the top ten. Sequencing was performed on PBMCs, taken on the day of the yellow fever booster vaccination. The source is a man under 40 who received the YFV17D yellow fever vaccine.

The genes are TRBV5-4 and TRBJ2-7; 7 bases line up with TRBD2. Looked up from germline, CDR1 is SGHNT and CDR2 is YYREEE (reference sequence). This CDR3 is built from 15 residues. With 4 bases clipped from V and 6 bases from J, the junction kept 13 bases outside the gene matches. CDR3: CASSPESGIPSEQYF. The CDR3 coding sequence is TGTGCCAGCAGCCCAGAGAGCGGGATCCCCTCCGAGCAGTACTTC.

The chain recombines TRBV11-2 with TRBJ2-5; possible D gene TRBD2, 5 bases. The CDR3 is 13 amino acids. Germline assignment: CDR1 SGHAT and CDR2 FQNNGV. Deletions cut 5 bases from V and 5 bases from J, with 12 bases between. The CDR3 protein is CASSPEVVETQYF. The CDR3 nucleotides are TGTGCCAGCAGCCCGGAGGTTGTGGAGACCCAGTACTTC.

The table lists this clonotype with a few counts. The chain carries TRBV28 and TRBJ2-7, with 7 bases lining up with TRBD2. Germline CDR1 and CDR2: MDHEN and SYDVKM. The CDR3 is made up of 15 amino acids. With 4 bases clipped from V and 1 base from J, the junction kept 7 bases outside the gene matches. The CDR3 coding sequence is TGTGCCAGCAGTTCCGAATTAGCGGGTTCCTACGAGCAGTACTTC. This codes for CASSSELAGSYEQYF.

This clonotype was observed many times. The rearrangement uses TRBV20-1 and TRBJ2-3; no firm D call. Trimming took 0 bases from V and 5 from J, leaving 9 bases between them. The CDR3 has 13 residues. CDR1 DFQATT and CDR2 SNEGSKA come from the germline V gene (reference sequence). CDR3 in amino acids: CSARENFVDTQYF. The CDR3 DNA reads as TGCAGTGCTAGAGAGAATTTTGTAGATACGCAGTATTTT.

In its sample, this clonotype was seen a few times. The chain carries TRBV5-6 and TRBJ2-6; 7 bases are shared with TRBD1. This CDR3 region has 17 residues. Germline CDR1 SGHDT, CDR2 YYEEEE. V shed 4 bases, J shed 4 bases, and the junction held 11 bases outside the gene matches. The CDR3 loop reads CASSGRDSLRGANVLTF. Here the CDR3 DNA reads TGTGCCAGCAGCGGCCGGGACAGCCTTAGGGGGGCCAACGTCCTGACTTTC.

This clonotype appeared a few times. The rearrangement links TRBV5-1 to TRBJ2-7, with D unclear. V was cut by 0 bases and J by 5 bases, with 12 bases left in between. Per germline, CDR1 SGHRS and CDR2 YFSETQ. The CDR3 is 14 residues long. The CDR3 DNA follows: TGCGCCAGCAGCTTGGAGGCCTTAACGGACGAGCAGTACTTC. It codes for CASSLEALTDEQYF.

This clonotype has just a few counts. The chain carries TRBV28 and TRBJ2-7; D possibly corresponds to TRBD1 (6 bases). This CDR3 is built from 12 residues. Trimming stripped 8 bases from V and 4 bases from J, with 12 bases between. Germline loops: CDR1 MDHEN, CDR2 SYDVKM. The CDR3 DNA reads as TGTGCCAGCGTTGGAGGACAGTACGAGCAGTACTTC. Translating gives CASVGGQYEQYF. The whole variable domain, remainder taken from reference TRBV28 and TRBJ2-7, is DVKVTQSSRYLVKRTGEKVFLECVQDMDHENMFWYRQDPGLGLRLIYFSYDVKMKEKGDIPEGYSVSREKKERFSLILESASTNQTSMYLCASVGGQYEQYFGPGTRLTVT.

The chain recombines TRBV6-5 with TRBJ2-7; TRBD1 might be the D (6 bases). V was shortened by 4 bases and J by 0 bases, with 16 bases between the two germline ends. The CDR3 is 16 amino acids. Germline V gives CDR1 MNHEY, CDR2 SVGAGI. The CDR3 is CASSWSGQTNSYEQYF. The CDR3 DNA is TGTGCCAGCAGTTGGTCTGGACAGACGAACTCCTACGAGCAGTACTTC.

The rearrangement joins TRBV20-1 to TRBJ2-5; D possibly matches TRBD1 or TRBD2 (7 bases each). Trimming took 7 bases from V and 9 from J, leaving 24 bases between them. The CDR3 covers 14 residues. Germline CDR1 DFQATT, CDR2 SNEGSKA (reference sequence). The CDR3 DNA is TGCAGTGTACCAGAGGGAGGGGGCGGCAGGGCCCAGTACTTC. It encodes CSVPEGGGGRAQYF.

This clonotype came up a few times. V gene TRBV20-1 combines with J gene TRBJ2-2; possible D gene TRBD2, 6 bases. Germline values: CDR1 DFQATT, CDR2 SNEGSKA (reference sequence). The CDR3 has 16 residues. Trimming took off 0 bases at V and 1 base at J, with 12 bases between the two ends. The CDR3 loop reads CSARDWGLRNTGELFF. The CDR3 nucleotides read TGCAGTGCTAGAGATTGGGGACTTCGGAACACCGGGGAGCTGTTTTTT.

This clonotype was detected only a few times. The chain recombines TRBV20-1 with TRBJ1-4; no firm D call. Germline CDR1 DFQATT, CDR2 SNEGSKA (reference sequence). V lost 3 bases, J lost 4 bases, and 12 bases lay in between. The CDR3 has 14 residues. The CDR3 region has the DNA TGCAGTGCTAGTTCTGGGCCGGGTAATGAAAAACTGTTTTTT. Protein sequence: CSASSGPGNEKLFF.

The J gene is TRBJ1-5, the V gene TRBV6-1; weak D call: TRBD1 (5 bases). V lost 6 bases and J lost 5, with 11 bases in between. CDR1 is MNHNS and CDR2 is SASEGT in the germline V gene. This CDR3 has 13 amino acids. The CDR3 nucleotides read TGTGCCAGCAGCACCACAGGCGATCAGCCCCAGCATTTT. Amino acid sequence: CASSTTGDQPQHF.

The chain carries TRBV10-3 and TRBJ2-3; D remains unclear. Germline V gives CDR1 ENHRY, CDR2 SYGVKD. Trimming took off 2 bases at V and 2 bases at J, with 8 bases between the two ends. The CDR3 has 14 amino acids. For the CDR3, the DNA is TGTGCCATCAGTGAGGTACAGAACACAGATACGCAGTATTTT. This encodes CAISEVQNTDTQYF.

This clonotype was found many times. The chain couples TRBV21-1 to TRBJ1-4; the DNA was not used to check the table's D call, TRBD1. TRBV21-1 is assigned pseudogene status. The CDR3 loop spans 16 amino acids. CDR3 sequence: CASSKGRGQGNEKLFF. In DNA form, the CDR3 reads TGTGCCAGCAGCAAAGGGAGAGGACAGGGGAATGAAAAACTGTTTTTT.

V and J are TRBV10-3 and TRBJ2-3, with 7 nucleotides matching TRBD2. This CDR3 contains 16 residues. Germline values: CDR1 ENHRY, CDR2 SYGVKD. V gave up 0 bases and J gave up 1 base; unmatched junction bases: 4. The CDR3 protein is CAISESRAGRTDTQYF. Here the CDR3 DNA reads TGTGCCATCAGTGAGTCGCGAGCGGGACGCACAGATACGCAGTATTTT.

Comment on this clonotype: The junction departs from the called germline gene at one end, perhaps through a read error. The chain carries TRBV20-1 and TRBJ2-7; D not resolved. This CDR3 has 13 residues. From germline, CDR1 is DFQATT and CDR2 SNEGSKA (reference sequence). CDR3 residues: CSARGQAIYEQYF. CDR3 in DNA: TGCAGTGCAAGAGGTCAGGCGATCTACGAGCAGTACTTC.

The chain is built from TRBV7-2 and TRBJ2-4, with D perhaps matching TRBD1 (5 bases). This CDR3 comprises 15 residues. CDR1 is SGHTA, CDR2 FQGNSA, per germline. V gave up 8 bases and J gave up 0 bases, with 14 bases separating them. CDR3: CASATGLLAKNIQYF. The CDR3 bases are TGTGCCAGCGCCACAGGTTTACTAGCCAAAAACATTCAGTACTTC.

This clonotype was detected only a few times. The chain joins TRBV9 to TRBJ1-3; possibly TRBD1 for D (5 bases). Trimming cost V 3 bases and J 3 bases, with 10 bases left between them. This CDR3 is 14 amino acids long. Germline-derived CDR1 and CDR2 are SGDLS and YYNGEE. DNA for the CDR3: TGTGCCAGCAGCGCAGACAGTGGTGGAAACACCATATATTTT. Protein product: CASSADSGGNTIYF.

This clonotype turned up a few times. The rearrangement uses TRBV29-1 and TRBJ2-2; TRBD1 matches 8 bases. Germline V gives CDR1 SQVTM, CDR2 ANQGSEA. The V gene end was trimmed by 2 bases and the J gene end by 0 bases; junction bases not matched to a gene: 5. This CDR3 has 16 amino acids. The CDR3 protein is CSVEHKTGANTGELFF. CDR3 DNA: TGCAGCGTTGAACATAAGACAGGGGCGAACACCGGGGAGCTGTTTTTT.

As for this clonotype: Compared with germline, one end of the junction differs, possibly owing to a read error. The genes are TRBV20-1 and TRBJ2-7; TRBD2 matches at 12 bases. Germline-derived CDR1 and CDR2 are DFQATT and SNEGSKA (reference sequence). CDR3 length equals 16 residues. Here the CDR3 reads CCARGLAGHTEYEQYF. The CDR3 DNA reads TGCTGTGCTAGAGGACTAGCGGGACATACGGAGTACGAGCAGTACTTC.

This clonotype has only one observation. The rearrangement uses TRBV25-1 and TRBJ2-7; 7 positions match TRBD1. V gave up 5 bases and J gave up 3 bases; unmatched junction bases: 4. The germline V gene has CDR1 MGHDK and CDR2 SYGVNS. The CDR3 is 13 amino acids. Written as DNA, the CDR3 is TGTGCCAGCAGTTGGACAGGTATCTACGAGCAGTACTTC. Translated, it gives CASSWTGIYEQYF.

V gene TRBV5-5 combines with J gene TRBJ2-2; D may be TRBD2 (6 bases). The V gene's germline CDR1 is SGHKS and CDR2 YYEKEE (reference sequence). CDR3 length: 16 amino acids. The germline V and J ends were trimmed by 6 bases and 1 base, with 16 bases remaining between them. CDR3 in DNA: TGTGCCAGCACACCCGGGAGACACCAGAACACCGGGGAGCTGTTTTTT. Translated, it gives CASTPGRHQNTGELFF.

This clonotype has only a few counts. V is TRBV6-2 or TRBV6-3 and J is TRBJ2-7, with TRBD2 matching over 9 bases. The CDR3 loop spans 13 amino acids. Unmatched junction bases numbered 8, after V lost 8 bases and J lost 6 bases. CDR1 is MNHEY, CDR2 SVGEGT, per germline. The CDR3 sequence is CASRLADKGEQYF. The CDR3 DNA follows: TGTGCCAGCCGACTAGCGGACAAAGGCGAGCAGTACTTC.

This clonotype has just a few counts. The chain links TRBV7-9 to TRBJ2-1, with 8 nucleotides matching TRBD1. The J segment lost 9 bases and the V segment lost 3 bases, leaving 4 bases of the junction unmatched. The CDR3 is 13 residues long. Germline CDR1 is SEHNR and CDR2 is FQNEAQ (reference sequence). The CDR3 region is CASSFRGLVEQFF. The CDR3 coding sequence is TGTGCCAGCAGCTTCAGGGGGCTAGTTGAGCAGTTCTTC.